These 24 T cell receptor beta chains were all obtained from the same sample, sequenced in a study of T cell repertoires in breast cancer. A second nested PCR with blocking oligonucleotides suppressed unpaired genes. One entry per CDR3 protein results from TCRdb running MiXCR on the emulsion pairing reads. The top ten clones hold approximately 96% of a sample with over 90 distinct CDR3 sequences, roughly 28% of them seen once. The expanded emulsion RT-PCR method captured paired alpha and beta chains from CD8+ T cells. The specimen was CD8+ T cells. These receptors all come from a pool of human donors with breast cancer or a healthy control (not recorded which).

This clonotype is classed as medium-sized (0.01 to 0.1%). The chain carries TRBV12-3 or TRBV12-4 and TRBJ1-1; 7 bases align to TRBD1. V lost 6 bases to trimming and J lost 5 bases; unmatched junction nucleotides: 12. The CDR3 spans 15 residues. CDR3 nucleotides: TGTGCCAGCAGCCAGAACACAGGGGCCGGGACTGAAGCTTTCTTT. Translating gives CASSQNTGAGTEAFF.

This clonotype is a singleton in its sample. A single base separates this from a much larger clone, so it may be a read error. The rearrangement uses TRBV19 and TRBJ1-6, with D uncertain. Looked up from germline, CDR1 is LNHDA and CDR2 is SQIVND (reference sequence). V lost 3 bases and J lost 0, with 12 bases in between. This CDR3 has 17 residues. In DNA form, the CDR3 reads TGTGCCAGTAGTATGGATGTCGTGGGCTCCTATAATTCACCCCTCCACTTT. Translated: CASSMDVVGSYNSPLHF.

This clonotype was seen more than once but under ten times. The J gene is TRBJ2-3, the V gene TRBV7-6; 7 nucleotides match TRBD1. CDR3 length equals 16 residues. Germline trimming cut 5 bases from V and 2 bases from J; bases unmatched to any gene: 10. Germline values: CDR1 SGHVS, CDR2 FNYEAQ. In DNA form, the CDR3 reads TGTGCCAGCAGCCGAAGAACAGGGGCGCCCACAGATACGCAGTATTTT. Protein product: CASSRRTGAPTDTQYF.

V usage is TRBV28 and J usage is TRBJ1-5, with D hard to call. Germline V gene lookup returns CDR1 MDHEN and CDR2 SYDVKM. V lost 3 bases to trimming and J lost 4 bases, with 7 bases between them. This CDR3 has 13 residues. The CDR3: CASSLQNNQPQHF. CDR3 sequence (DNA): TGTGCCAGCAGTTTGCAGAATAATCAGCCCCAGCATTTT.

This clonotype has just a few counts. The genes are TRBV4-2 and TRBJ2-1; TRBD2 agrees at 7 bases. Germline assignment: CDR1 LGHNA and CDR2 YNFKEQ. The CDR3 runs to 16 residues. V dropped 3 bases and J dropped 4; count of bases not matched to a gene: 9. The CDR3 here is CASSQLTSGMYNEQFF. CDR3 nucleotide sequence: TGTGCCAGCAGCCAGCTGACGAGCGGGATGTACAATGAGCAGTTCTTC.

This clonotype is medium-sized by share. The CDR3 protein is CASRPLATKETQYF. DNA of the CDR3: TGTGCCAGCAGGCCTCTAGCGACCAAAGAGACCCAGTACTTC. The rearrangement links TRBV6-1 to TRBJ2-5; possible D gene TRBD2, 6 bases. The CDR3 is made up of 14 amino acids. Trimming removed 6 bases from V and 3 bases from J, with 14 bases in between. Germline CDR1 MNHNS, CDR2 SASEGT.

This clonotype qualifies as large. This chain uses TRBV7-9 with TRBJ2-2; D unclear. Between the trimmed V and J ends, which lost 5 bases and 0 bases, there was a span of 7 bases. This CDR3 is 14 amino acids long. In germline, CDR1 is SEHNR, CDR2 FQNEAQ (reference sequence). CDR3 loop: CASSPRANTGELFF. CDR3 DNA sequence: TGTGCCAGCAGCCCACGGGCGAACACCGGGGAGCTGTTTTTT. The complete variable domain, with remaining parts taken from reference TRBV7-9 and TRBJ2-2, reads DTGVSQNPRHKITKRGQNVTFRCDPISEHNRLYWYRQTLGQGPEFLTYFQNEAQLEKSRLLSDRFSAERPKGSFSTLEIQRTEQGDSAMYLCASSPRANTGELFFGEGSRLTVL.

This clonotype is large by share. The chain joins TRBV7-3 to TRBJ1-2, with a tentative D call TRBD1 (5 bases). This CDR3 has 13 residues. Deletions cut 1 base from V and 4 bases from J, with 7 bases between. Germline-derived CDR1 and CDR2 are SGHTA and FQGTGA. The CDR3 region is CASSLNGGYGYTF. The CDR3 DNA follows: TGTGCCAGCAGCTTAAACGGGGGCTATGGCTACACCTTC.

This clonotype is medium-sized (0.01 to 0.1%) by share. Mismatch with germline at one junction end may stem from a read error. The chain has TRBV4-1 and TRBJ2-1; D may be TRBD2 (5 bases). Germline V CDR1 and CDR2: MGHRA, YSYEKL. The CDR3 sequence is 14 residues long. The CDR3 coding sequence is TGTGCCAGCAGCCAACGGACTCTACTGGATGAGCAGTTCTTT. Translation: CASSQRTLLDEQFF.

Relative to its sample, this clonotype is medium-sized. CDR3 coding DNA: TGTGCCAGCAGCGCCCTGTCGGCTAATGAAAAACTGTTTTTT. This codes for CASSALSANEKLFF. The chain joins TRBV7-6 to TRBJ1-4; D call uncertain. The ends were cut back, 5 bases at V and 3 bases at J, with 10 bases in the middle. Per the germline V gene, CDR1 is SGHVS and CDR2 is FNYEAQ. This CDR3 has 14 residues. The full variable domain, completed using reference TRBV7-6 and TRBJ1-4, is GAGVSQSPRYKVTKRGQDVALRCDPISGHVSLYWYRQALGQGPEFLTYFNYEAQQDKSGLPNDRFSAERPEGSISTLTIQRTEQRDSAMYRCASSALSANEKLFFGSGTQLSVL.

Within the sample, this clonotype is large. The V call is TRBV7-9, the J call TRBJ2-1, with 8 bases that match TRBD2. Unmatched junction bases numbered 7, after V lost 6 bases and J lost 9 bases. Germline assignment: CDR1 SEHNR and CDR2 FQNEAQ (reference sequence). The CDR3 runs to 13 residues. In DNA form, the CDR3 reads TGTGCCAGCAGTGTTCGGGGGGGCCCTGAGCAGTTCTTC. Protein product: CASSVRGGPEQFF. The whole variable domain, remainder taken from reference TRBV7-9 and TRBJ2-1, is DTGVSQNPRHKITKRGQNVTFRCDPISEHNRLYWYRQTLGQGPEFLTYFQNEAQLEKSRLLSDRFSAERPKGSFSTLEIQRTEQGDSAMYLCASSVRGGPEQFFGPGTRLTVL.

By sample fraction, this clonotype is large. This chain uses TRBV7-9 with TRBJ1-5, with 9 positions matching TRBD1. Germline loops: CDR1 SEHNR, CDR2 FQNEAQ (reference sequence). The CDR3 spans 17 residues. Losses at the gene ends were 5 bases for V and 3 bases for J; bases not matched to a gene: 11. CDR3 loop: CASSDHRDRDPNQPQHF. The CDR3 nucleotides read TGTGCCAGCAGCGACCACCGGGACAGGGATCCCAATCAGCCCCAGCATTTT.

This clonotype is labeled medium-sized. CDR3 DNA sequence: TGTGCCAGCAGCTTAGCAGAGGGGAGCTCCTATAATTCACCCCTCCACTTT. This codes for CASSLAEGSSYNSPLHF. The V and J genes are TRBV7-2 and TRBJ1-6, with D tentatively TRBD1 (5 bases). The length of the CDR3 is 17 residues. The germline CDR1 and CDR2 sequences are SGHTA and FQGNSA. Trimming took off 0 bases at V and 0 bases at J, with 9 bases between the two ends. The variable domain in full, with the rest retrieved from reference TRBV7-2 and TRBJ1-6, is GAGVSQSPSNKVTEKGKDVELRCDPISGHTALYWYRQSLGQGLEFLIYFQGNSAPDKSGLPSDRFSAERTGGSVSTLTIQRTQQEDSAVYLCASSLAEGSSYNSPLHFGNGTRLTVT.

In its sample, this clonotype ranks as medium-sized. One end of the junction fails to match germline, which may point to a read error. The rearrangement uses TRBV12-3 or TRBV12-4 and TRBJ2-5; 8 nucleotides line up with TRBD2. This CDR3 contains 14 residues. The CDR3 DNA is TGTGCCAGCAGCGAGCGGGGGCTACAAGAGACCCGGTACTTC. It encodes CASSERGLQETRYF.

By share, this clonotype ranks as large. The genes are TRBV7-3 and TRBJ2-4; 11 bases line up with TRBD1. The CDR3 sequence is 14 residues long. The germline CDR1 and CDR2 sequences are SGHTA and FQGTGA. Germline trimming cut 2 bases from V and 7 bases from J; bases unmatched to any gene: 1. The CDR3 DNA reads TGTGCCAGCAGCTTAGGACAGGGGGCGAACATTCAGTACTTC. Protein sequence: CASSLGQGANIQYF.

This clonotype was detected only once. The chain uses TRBV7-6 and TRBJ2-1; TRBD2 might be the D (6 bases). The CDR3 spans 14 residues. Germline V CDR1 and CDR2: SGHVS, FNYEAQ. V shed 4 bases and J shed 8 bases, with 15 bases lying between them. The CDR3 DNA sequence: TGTGCCAGCAGCTCGGAGGGCCAGTTTGATGAGCAGTTCTTC. Encoded protein: CASSSEGQFDEQFF.

As for this clonotype: Given a much more abundant clone one base away, this may be a read error. The chain combines TRBV12-3 or TRBV12-4 with TRBJ2-5, with 8 positions matching TRBD2. The CDR3 spans 14 residues. CDR3 DNA: TGTGCCAGCAGCGAGCGGGGGCCACAAGAGACCCGGTACTTC. As protein: CASSERGPQETRYF.

This clonotype rates as large. This chain uses TRBV6-8 with TRBJ1-3; D gene uncertain. This CDR3 has 14 amino acids. Germline CDR1 MNHGY, CDR2 SAAAGT. Trimming stripped 5 bases from V and 2 bases from J, with 10 bases between. The chain's CDR3 is CASSPQTTGNTIYF. For the CDR3, the DNA is TGTGCCAGCAGTCCCCAGACTACTGGAAACACCATATATTTT.

This clonotype was observed a single time. The chain couples TRBV7-6 to TRBJ1-1, with D possibly TRBD1 on 6 matching bases. This CDR3 is 12 amino acids long. CDR1 and CDR2 from the germline V gene are SGHVS and FNYEAQ. Deletions cut 5 bases from V and 6 bases from J, with 10 bases between. This CDR3 is CASSQEGAEAFF. CDR3 DNA sequence: TGTGCCAGCAGCCAGGAGGGGGCTGAAGCTTTCTTT.

This clonotype ranks as hyperexpanded (1% or more). The chain couples TRBV7-6 to TRBJ2-3; D might be TRBD1 (6 bases). The CDR3 loop spans 15 amino acids. V was trimmed by 1 base and J by 2 bases, leaving 10 bases between them. The germline gives CDR1 SGHVS, CDR2 FNYEAQ. CDR3 coding DNA: TGTGCCAGCAGCTTAGAGGACAGCTTCACAGATACGCAGTATTTT. Translation: CASSLEDSFTDTQYF.

The sample holds a few counts of this clonotype. This may arise from a read error, as a much more abundant clone is one base away. This chain uses TRBV7-6 with TRBJ2-2; no clear D. Germline V gene sequence: CDR1 SGHVS, CDR2 FNYEAQ. The length of the CDR3 is 12 residues. CDR3 DNA sequence: TGTGTCAGCAGCTTAAAGATCGGGGAGCTGTTTTTT. This codes for CVSSLKIGELFF.

By proportion, this clonotype is medium-sized (0.01 to 0.1%). Sequence at one end of the junction differs from germline and may be a read error. J is TRBJ2-2 and V is TRBV7-3; D uncertain. Germline CDR1 is SGHTA and CDR2 is FQGTGA. The CDR3 has 14 amino acids. In DNA, the CDR3 is TGTGCTAGCAGCTTAAACGAGCTCACCGGGGAGCTGTTTTTT. Translating gives CASSLNELTGELFF.

This clonotype was observed a handful of times. The rearrangement links TRBV19 to TRBJ1-6, with no clear D. Germline CDR1 reads LNHDA; CDR2 reads SQIVND (reference sequence). V was clipped by 3 bases and J by 3 bases, with 15 bases between them. There are 17 residues in the CDR3. The CDR3 region has the DNA TGTGCCAGTAGTATGGATGTCGTGAGCTTCTATAATTCACCCCTCCACTTT. Translated, it gives CASSMDVVSFYNSPLHF.

By share of the sample, this clonotype is medium-sized. V gene TRBV7-3 combines with J gene TRBJ2-7; TRBD2 aligns across 10 bases. CDR1 is SGHTA and CDR2 is FQGTGA in the germline V gene. The CDR3 extends over 13 amino acids. V was pared by 4 bases and J by 3 bases, with 0 bases of the junction left unmatched. CDR3 DNA: TGTGCCAGCAGCTCTAGCGGGGGCTACGAGCAGTACTTC. Translation gives CASSSSGGYEQYF.